This T cell receptor beta chain is from a study of shared clonotypes between healthy human individuals. CDR3 size: 15 residues. A CD45RA+ naive subset and a CD45RA-negative memory subset were split from CD4+ cells. Whole-study findings and limits: Among the subsets, naive ones generally showed larger estimated richness than memory ones.

Worth noting for this clone: No antigen is known for it.

At a deep level, the assay was run. The authors' processing: Junction-only sequences produced by ImmunoSEQ had no quality scores, so filtering differed. The protocol was immunoSEQ multiplex PCR, while the TCRdb copy is restricted to in-frame clones and leaves out a portion. Clone size and V and J calls were adopted from that table, with D and trimming inferred from the DNA. There are around 510,000 clones in the sample; around 96% occur only once, and about 0.068% lies in the top ten. This TCR was recovered from a woman aged 25 to 39 in good health. The sample consisted of naive CD4+ T cells sorted from blood. Noted subset: CD45RA+ positively selected. This sequence joins TRBV21-1 and TRBJ2-7; the tabulated D call, TRBD1, remains unverified against the DNA. TRBV21-1 represents a pseudogene. The CDR3 spells CASSRGQAASYEQYF. The CDR3 region has the DNA TGTGCCAGCAGCAGGGGACAGGCAGCCTCCTACGAGCAGTACTTC.